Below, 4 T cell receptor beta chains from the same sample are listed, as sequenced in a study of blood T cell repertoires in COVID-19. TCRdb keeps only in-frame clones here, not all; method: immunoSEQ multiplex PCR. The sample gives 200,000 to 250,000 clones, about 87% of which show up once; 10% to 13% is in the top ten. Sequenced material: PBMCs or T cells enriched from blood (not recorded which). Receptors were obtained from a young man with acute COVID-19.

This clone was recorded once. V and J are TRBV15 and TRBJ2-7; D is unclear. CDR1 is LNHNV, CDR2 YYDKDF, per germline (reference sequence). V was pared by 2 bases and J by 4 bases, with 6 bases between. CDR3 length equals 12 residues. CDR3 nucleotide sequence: TGTGCCACCAGCAGACCAGGTTACGAGCAGTACTTC. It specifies CATSRPGYEQYF.

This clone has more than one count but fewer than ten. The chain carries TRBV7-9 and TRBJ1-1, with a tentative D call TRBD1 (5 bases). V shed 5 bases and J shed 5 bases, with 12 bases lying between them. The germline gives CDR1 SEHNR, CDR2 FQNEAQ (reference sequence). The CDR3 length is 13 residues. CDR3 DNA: TGTGCCAGCAGCCCTACAGGAGCGACTGAAGCTTTCTTT. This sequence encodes CASSPTGATEAFF.

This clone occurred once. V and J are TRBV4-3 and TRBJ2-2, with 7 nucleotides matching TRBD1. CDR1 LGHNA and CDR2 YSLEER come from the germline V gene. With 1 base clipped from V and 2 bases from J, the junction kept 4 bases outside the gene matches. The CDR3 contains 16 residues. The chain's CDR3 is CASSQGDRFNTGELFF. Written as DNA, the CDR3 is TGCGCCAGCAGCCAAGGGGACAGATTCAACACCGGGGAGCTGTTTTTT.

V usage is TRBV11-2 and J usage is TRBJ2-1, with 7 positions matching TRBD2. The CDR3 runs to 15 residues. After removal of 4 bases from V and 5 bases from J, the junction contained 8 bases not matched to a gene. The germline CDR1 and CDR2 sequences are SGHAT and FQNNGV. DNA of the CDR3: TGTGCCAGCAGCTCACCGGGAGGCCCCCACAATGAGCAGTTCTTC. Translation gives CASSSPGGPHNEQFF.